This T cell receptor (beta chain) originates from a study of graft-versus-host responses after intestinal transplantation. Only in-frame clones appear in the TCRdb table, and some are missing; sequencing was by immunoSEQ multiplex PCR. The sample shows about 17,000 clones, around three quarters of them seen only once. The CDR3 contains 13 residues. Germline-derived CDR1 and CDR2 are LNHDA and SQIVND (reference sequence). The V end was cut by 7 bases, the J end by 4 bases, with 11 bases between. Intraepithelial lymphocytes and lamina propria lymphocytes were released through processing of graft tissue.

Sequences were derived from ileum tissue, sampled roughly 450 days after intestinal transplant. The V and J genes are TRBV19 and TRBJ2-1; perhaps TRBD2 as D (7 bases). The receptor comes from a human patient who received an intestinal transplant, so some T cells may come from the graft donor. The CDR3 spells CASIGGVYNEQFF. The CDR3 region has the DNA TGTGCCAGTATAGGGGGGGTTTACAATGAGCAGTTCTTC.